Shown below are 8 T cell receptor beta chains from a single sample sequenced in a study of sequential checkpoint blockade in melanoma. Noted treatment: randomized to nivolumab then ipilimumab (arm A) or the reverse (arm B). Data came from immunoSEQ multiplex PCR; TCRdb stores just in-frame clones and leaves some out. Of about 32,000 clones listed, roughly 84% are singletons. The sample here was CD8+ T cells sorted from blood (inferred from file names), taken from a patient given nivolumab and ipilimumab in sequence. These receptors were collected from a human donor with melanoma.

The CDR3 nucleotides are TGCGCCAGCAATCCTGGCAGGGGCCCCGAGCAGTACTTC. Its protein product is CASNPGRGPEQYF. The rearrangement joins TRBV5-1 to TRBJ2-7; perhaps TRBD1 as D (6 bases). CDR1 and CDR2 (germline): SGHRS, YFSETQ. Trimming took 6 bases from V and 6 from J, leaving 16 bases between them. The CDR3 loop spans 13 amino acids.

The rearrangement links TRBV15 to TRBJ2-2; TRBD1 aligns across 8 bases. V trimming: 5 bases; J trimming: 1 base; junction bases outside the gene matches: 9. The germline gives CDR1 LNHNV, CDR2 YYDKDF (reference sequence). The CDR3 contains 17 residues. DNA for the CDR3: TGTGCCACCAGCGGGGGAAGGGACAGGAGGAACACCGGGGAGCTGTTTTTT. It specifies CATSGGRDRRNTGELFF.

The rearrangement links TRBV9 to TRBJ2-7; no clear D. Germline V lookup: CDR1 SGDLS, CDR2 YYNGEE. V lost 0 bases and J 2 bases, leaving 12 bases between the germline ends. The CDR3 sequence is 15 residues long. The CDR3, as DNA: TGTGCCAGCAGCGTAGCTACGGCGGAAACCTACGAGCAGTACTTC. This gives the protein CASSVATAETYEQYF. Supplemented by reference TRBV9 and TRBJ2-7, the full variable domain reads DSGVTQTPKHLITATGQRVTLRCSPRSGDLSVYWYQQSLDQGLQFLIQYYNGEERAKGNILERFSAQQFPDLHSELNLSSLELGDSALYFCASSVATAETYEQYFGPGTRLTVT.

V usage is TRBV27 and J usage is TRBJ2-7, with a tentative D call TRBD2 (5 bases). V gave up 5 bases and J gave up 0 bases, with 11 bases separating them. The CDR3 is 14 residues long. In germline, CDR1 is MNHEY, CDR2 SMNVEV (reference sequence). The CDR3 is CASSPLGVSYEQYF. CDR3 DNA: TGTGCCAGCAGTCCACTCGGGGTCTCCTACGAGCAGTACTTC.

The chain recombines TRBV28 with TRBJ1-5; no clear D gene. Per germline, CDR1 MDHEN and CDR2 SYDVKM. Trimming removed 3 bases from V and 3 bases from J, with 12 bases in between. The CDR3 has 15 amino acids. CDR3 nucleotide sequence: TGTGCCAGCAGTTTCGAGGGTTCCCCCAATCAGCCCCAGCATTTT. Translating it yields CASSFEGSPNQPQHF.

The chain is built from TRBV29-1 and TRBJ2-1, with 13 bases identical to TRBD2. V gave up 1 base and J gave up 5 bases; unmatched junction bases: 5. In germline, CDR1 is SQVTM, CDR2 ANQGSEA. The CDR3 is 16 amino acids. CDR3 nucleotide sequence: TGCAGCGTTGAAGGGACTAGCGGGAGCCGGGACAATGAGCAGTTCTTC. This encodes CSVEGTSGSRDNEQFF.

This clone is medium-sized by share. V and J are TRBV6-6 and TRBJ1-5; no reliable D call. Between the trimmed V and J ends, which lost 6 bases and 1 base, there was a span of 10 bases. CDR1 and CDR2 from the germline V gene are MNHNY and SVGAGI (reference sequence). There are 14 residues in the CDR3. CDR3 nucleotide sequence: TGTGCCAGCAGGGGTCTCGGGAGCAATCAGCCCCAGCATTTT. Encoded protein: CASRGLGSNQPQHF.

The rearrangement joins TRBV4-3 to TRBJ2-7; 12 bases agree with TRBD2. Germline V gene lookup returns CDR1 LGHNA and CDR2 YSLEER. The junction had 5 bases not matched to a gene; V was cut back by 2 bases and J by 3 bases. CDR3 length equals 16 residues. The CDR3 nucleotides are TGCGCCAGCAGCCAAAGACTAGCGGGGGTCCGCTACGAGCAGTACTTC. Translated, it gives CASSQRLAGVRYEQYF.